Presented here are 3 T cell receptor beta chains from one specimen sequenced in a study of cytomegalovirus exposure and HLA in healthy donors. In the PCR, 60 Vbeta and 13 Jbeta primers were used. Some clones are missing from TCRdb's copy, which holds only in-frame ones; the method was immunoSEQ multiplex PCR. The sample yields 95,000 to 100,000 clones, approximately 72% seen once. The sample was PBMCs. These receptors were obtained from a woman aged 40-49 years in good health and CMV-seronegative.

DNA of the CDR3: TGCAGCGTTGAAACGGCTGCCTTGAGGAACATTCAGTACTTC. Translation: CSVETAALRNIQYF. The rearrangement uses TRBV29-1 and TRBJ2-4; D unresolved. The CDR3 loop spans 14 amino acids. V lost 2 bases and J 7 bases, leaving 15 bases between the germline ends. Per the germline V gene, CDR1 is SQVTM and CDR2 is ANQGSEA. Variable domain in full (rest from reference TRBV29-1 and TRBJ2-4): SAVISQKPSRDICQRGTSLTIQCQVDSQVTMMFWYRQQPGQSLTLIATANQGSEATYESGFVIDKFPISRPNLTFSTLTVSNMSPEDSSIYLCSVETAALRNIQYFGAGTRLSVL.

The chain couples TRBV5-1 to TRBJ1-4, with D possibly being TRBD1 (6 bases). The CDR3 sequence is 16 residues long. Germline V lookup: CDR1 SGHRS, CDR2 YFSETQ. Between the trimmed V and J ends, which lost 4 bases and 0 bases, there was a span of 13 bases. The CDR3 region is CASSVGQPPTNEKLFF. The DNA for the CDR3 is TGCGCCAGCAGCGTTGGACAGCCACCAACTAATGAAAAACTGTTTTTT.

The chain carries TRBV7-8 and TRBJ2-5; 14 bases are shared with TRBD2. The DNA end is a closer match to TRBJ2-7, so the J assignment may be wrong. Germline loops: CDR1 SGHVS, CDR2 FQNEAQ. The CDR3 spans 16 residues. The CDR3 DNA follows: TGTGCCAGCAGCTTGGGGGGACTAGCGGGAGTCTACGAGCAGTACTTC. Residues: CASSLGGLAGVYEQYF.